The clone carrying this T cell receptor (beta chain) was seen a handful of times. The entry originates in a study of cytomegalovirus exposure and HLA in healthy donors. Germline CDR1 reads SGHRS; CDR2 reads YFSETQ. The CDR3 sequence is 11 residues long. V shed 7 bases and J shed 12 bases, with 14 bases lying between them. Researchers ran the PCR with 60 Vbeta and 13 Jbeta primers. Authors' methods: A later analysis tallied roughly 77 million unique TCR beta chains, 9 million to 12 million of them shared. Measured with immunoSEQ multiplex PCR; TCRdb has only the in-frame clones, and not every one. V and J calls and clone size follow that table, whereas D and trimming were derived from the DNA. Among 270,000 or so clones listed, 86% were seen once.

The specimen sequenced was PBMCs. The chain recombines TRBV5-1 with TRBJ2-1; D is possibly TRBD1 (5 bases). This sequence was found in a man aged 40-50 years in good health and CMV-seropositive. CDR3 DNA sequence: TGCGCCAGCGGACAAGCTGGTTGGCAGTTCTTC. Translation gives CASGQAGWQFF.